The clone carrying this T cell receptor (beta chain) was seen once. The sample carries other DNA sequences with the same CDR3. This specimen belongs to a study of shared clonotypes between healthy human individuals. In the study overall: The study drew on two women and a few men aged 18 to 49 as donors.

Germline CDR1 reads MNHEY; CDR2 reads SMNVEV (reference sequence). The length of the CDR3 is 13 residues. V lost 2 bases and J 2 bases, leaving 4 bases between the germline ends. CD45RO negativity and positive selection for CCR7 defined naive CD8 cells, a population that excluded terminally differentiated effector memory CD45RA+ cells. None of the donors, who were healthy HIV-negative adults, had recently had acute infections or vaccinations. Authors' methods: Junction-only sequences without quality scores were provided by ImmunoSEQ, so filtering was different. TCRdb keeps only in-frame clones here, not all; method: immunoSEQ multiplex PCR. V and J calls and clone size are as listed in that table; D and trimming were resolved from the DNA. This table holds roughly 770,000 clones, approximately 96% found once.

Source material: naive CD8+ T cells sorted from blood. This rearrangement joins TRBV27 to TRBJ1-5, with unresolved D. This clonotype was obtained from a man in his thirties or forties in good health. The DNA of the CDR3 is TGTGCCAGCAGTTTACAAGGCAATCAGCCCCAGCATTTT. It yields the protein CASSLQGNQPQHF.